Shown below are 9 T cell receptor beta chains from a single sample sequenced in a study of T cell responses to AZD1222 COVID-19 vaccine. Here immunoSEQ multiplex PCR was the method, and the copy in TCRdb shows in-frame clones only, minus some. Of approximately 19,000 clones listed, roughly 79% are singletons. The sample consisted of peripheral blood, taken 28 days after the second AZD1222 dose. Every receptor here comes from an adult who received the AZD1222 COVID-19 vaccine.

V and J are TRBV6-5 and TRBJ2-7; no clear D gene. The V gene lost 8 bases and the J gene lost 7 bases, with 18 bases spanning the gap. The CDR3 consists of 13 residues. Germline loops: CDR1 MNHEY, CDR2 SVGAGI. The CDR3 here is CASALRRNREQYF. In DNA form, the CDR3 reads TGTGCCAGCGCGCTTAGGCGGAATAGGGAGCAGTACTTC.

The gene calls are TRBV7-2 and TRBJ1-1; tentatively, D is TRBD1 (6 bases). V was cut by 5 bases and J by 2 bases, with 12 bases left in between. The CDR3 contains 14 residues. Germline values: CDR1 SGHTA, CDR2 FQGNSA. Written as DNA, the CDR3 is TGTGCCAGCAGCCGGGGACAATCCAACACTGAAGCTTTCTTT. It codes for CASSRGQSNTEAFF.

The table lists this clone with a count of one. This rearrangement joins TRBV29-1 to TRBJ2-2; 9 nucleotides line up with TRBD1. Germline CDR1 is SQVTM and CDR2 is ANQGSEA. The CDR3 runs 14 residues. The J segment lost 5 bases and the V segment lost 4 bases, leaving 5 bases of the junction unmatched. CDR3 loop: CSVAHRGLTGELFF. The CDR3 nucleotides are TGCAGCGTTGCTCACAGGGGGCTTACCGGGGAGCTGTTTTTT.

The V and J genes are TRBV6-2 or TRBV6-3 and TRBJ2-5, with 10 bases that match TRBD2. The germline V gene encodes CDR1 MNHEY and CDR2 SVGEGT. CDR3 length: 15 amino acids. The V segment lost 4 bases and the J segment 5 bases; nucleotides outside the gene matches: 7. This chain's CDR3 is CASSLLAGTSETQYF. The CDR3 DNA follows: TGTGCCAGCAGTTTACTAGCGGGGACAAGCGAGACCCAGTACTTC.

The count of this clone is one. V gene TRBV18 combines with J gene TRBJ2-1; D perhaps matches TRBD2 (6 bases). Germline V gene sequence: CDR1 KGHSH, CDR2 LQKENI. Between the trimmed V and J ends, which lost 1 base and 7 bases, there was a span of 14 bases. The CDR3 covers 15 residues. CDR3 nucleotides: TGTGCCAGCTCACCACTAGCGGTGACCCTGAATGAGCAGTTCTTC. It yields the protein CASSPLAVTLNEQFF.

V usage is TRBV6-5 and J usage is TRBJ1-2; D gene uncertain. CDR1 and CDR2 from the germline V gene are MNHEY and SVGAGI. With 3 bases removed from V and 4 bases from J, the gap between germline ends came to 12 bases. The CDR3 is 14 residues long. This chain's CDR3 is CASSYRSQPYGYTF. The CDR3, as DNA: TGTGCCAGCAGTTATCGGTCACAACCCTATGGCTACACCTTC.

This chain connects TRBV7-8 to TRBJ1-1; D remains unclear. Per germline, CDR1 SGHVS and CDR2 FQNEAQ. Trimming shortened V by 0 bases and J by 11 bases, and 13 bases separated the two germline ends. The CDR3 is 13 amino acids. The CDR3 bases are TGTGCCAGCAGCTTAGCTCGCGCTGGCGGGGCTTTCTTT. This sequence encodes CASSLARAGGAFF.

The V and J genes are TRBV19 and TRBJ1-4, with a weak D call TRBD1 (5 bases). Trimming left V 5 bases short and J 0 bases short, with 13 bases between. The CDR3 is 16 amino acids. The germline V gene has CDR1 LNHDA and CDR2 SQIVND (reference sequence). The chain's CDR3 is CASSQGMGSTNEKLFF. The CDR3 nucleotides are TGTGCCAGTAGTCAGGGAATGGGATCAACTAATGAAAAACTGTTTTTT.

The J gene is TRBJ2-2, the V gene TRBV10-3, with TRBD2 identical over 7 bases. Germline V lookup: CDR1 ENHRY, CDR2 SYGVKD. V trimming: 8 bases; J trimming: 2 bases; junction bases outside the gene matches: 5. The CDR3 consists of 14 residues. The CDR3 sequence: CAIGLTSNTGELFF. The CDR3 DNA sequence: TGTGCCATCGGTTTGACTAGCAACACCGGGGAGCTGTTTTTT.